This passage covers 17 T cell receptor beta chains from one sample sequenced in a study of OX40 agonist ivuxolimab in advanced cancers. Measured with immunoSEQ multiplex PCR; TCRdb has only the in-frame clones, and not every one. This sample has around 90,000 clones, with around 89% found just once. The input for sequencing was CD4+ or CD8+ T cells sorted from blood, taken in a trial of the OX40 agonist ivuxolimab. The source is an adult with an advanced solid tumor such as melanoma, head and neck, liver or kidney cancer.

The genes are TRBV30 and TRBJ2-5, with a tentative D call TRBD1 (5 bases). The J call is in doubt because the DNA end fits TRBJ2-7 better. This CDR3 comprises 13 residues. Per germline, CDR1 GTSNPN and CDR2 SVGIG (reference sequence). CDR3 coding DNA: TGTGCCTGGAGTGCAGGGATTGCTTACGAGCAGTACTTC. Its protein product is CAWSAGIAYEQYF.

V and J are TRBV7-6 and TRBJ2-7, with 8 positions matching TRBD2. Germline V gene lookup returns CDR1 SGHVS and CDR2 FNYEAQ. The junction had 1 base not matched to a gene; V was cut back by 3 bases and J by 6 bases. The CDR3 totals 12 residues. CDR3 DNA: TGTGCCAGCAGCTTCGGGGGGGGCGAGCAGTACTTC. This encodes CASSFGGGEQYF.

The chain links TRBV27 to TRBJ1-2; TRBD1 is a possible D gene (5 bases). The CDR3 is 14 amino acids. With 3 bases removed from V and 0 bases from J, the gap between germline ends came to 8 bases. The V gene's germline CDR1 is MNHEY and CDR2 SMNVEV (reference sequence). CDR3 residues: CASSFTGPNYGYTF. The CDR3 DNA follows: TGTGCCAGCAGTTTCACGGGGCCTAACTATGGCTACACCTTC.

The genes are TRBV28 and TRBJ2-2; 15 nucleotides match TRBD2. CDR1 is MDHEN and CDR2 is SYDVKM in the germline V gene. The CDR3 runs to 18 residues. V lost 4 bases to trimming and J lost 4 bases; unmatched junction nucleotides: 7. CDR3: CASSSPGLAGGRTGELFF. In DNA, the CDR3 is TGTGCCAGCAGTTCTCCGGGACTAGCGGGAGGTCGCACCGGGGAGCTGTTTTTT.

This clone was seen a single time. The chain employs TRBV9 and TRBJ2-2; 11 nucleotides line up with TRBD1. V shed 2 bases and J 6 bases; nucleotides not matched to a gene: 3. Germline V lookup: CDR1 SGDLS, CDR2 YYNGEE. The CDR3 sequence is 15 residues long. The CDR3 sequence: CASSVRDRGSGELFF. CDR3 in DNA: TGTGCCAGCAGCGTCCGGGACAGGGGGTCCGGGGAGCTGTTTTTT.

This rearrangement joins TRBV11-2 to TRBJ2-3, with 13 positions matching TRBD2. This CDR3 region has 17 residues. Germline loops: CDR1 SGHAT, CDR2 FQNNGV. J was trimmed by 5 bases and V by 1 base; bases with no gene match: 6. The CDR3 nucleotides read TGTGCCAGCAGCTTAGGTACTAGCGGGAGGGGAGGAGATACGCAGTATTTT. Residues: CASSLGTSGRGGDTQYF.

This chain links TRBV30 with TRBJ2-3; D possibly corresponds to TRBD1 (6 bases). V gave up 3 bases and J gave up 4 bases, with 11 bases separating them. Germline CDR1 is GTSNPN and CDR2 is SVGIG (reference sequence). This CDR3 is 13 amino acids long. CDR3 loop: CAWRTGWADTQYF. DNA of the CDR3: TGTGCCTGGAGGACAGGCTGGGCAGATACGCAGTATTTT.

The chain has TRBV5-6 and TRBJ2-3; 8 nucleotides match TRBD1. CDR3 size: 16 residues. V trimming: 4 bases; J trimming: 1 base; junction bases outside the gene matches: 8. Germline-derived CDR1 and CDR2 are SGHDT and YYEEEE. In nucleotides, the CDR3 is TGTGCCAGCAGCCTTGTTCCGGGACAGGGCACAGATACGCAGTATTTT. Translating it yields CASSLVPGQGTDTQYF.

The chain links TRBV12-5 to TRBJ2-7, with 10 bases fitting TRBD1. Germline V CDR1 and CDR2: LGHNT, FRNRAP. The CDR3 contains 15 residues. V lost 4 bases and J lost 0; bases outside the gene matches: 3. This CDR3 is CASGSGTGDSYEQYF. CDR3 bases: TGTGCTAGTGGTTCGGGGACAGGGGACTCCTACGAGCAGTACTTC.

The chain recombines TRBV9 with TRBJ2-1, with a possible D match to TRBD1 (5 bases). Germline assignment: CDR1 SGDLS and CDR2 YYNGEE. Trimming shortened V by 4 bases and J by 7 bases, and 18 bases separated the two germline ends. The CDR3 runs to 15 residues. CDR3 sequence: CASSPTGSAFNEQFF. DNA of the CDR3: TGTGCCAGCAGCCCCACAGGATCAGCTTTTAATGAGCAGTTCTTC.

The chain uses TRBV1 and TRBJ2-7. TRBV1 constitutes a pseudogene. The CDR3 sequence is 17 residues long. CDR3 nucleotides: TGCACCAGCAACATACGGTCCTTACGGAAAACCTGGCACGAGCAGTACTTC. This sequence encodes CTSNIRSLRKTWHEQYF.

A word on this clone: At one end the junction does not follow the germline gene, possibly because of a read error. CDR3 DNA sequence: TGTGCCAGCAGCGTAGACAGAAATGAGCAGTTCTTC. Amino acids: CASSVDRNEQFF. The chain employs TRBV11-3 and TRBJ2-1; tentative D call: TRBD1 (5 bases). Looked up from germline, CDR1 is SGHNT and CDR2 is YENEEA. The CDR3 extends over 12 amino acids.

The chain links TRBV5-4 to TRBJ2-1; 11 nucleotides align to TRBD2. In germline, CDR1 is SGHNT, CDR2 YYREEE (reference sequence). V trimming: 4 bases; J trimming: 6 bases; junction bases outside the gene matches: 9. This CDR3 has 16 residues. CDR3: CASSPAGTSGFNEQFF. CDR3 coding DNA: TGTGCCAGCAGCCCGGCCGGGACTAGCGGCTTCAATGAGCAGTTCTTC.

The genes are TRBV7-9 and TRBJ2-3, with 14 bases aligning to TRBD2. The CDR3 extends over 16 amino acids. CDR1 SEHNR and CDR2 FQNEAQ come from the germline V gene (reference sequence). After removal of 5 bases from V and 5 bases from J, the junction contained 6 bases not matched to a gene. For the CDR3, the DNA is TGTGCCAGCAGCCCTGTGACTAGCGGGAGGGAAGATACGCAGTATTTT. Translated, it gives CASSPVTSGREDTQYF. The full variable domain, completed using reference TRBV7-9 and TRBJ2-3, is DTGVSQNPRHKITKRGQNVTFRCDPISEHNRLYWYRQTLGQGPEFLTYFQNEAQLEKSRLLSDRFSAERPKGSFSTLEIQRTEQGDSAMYLCASSPVTSGREDTQYFGPGTRLTVL.

The chain links TRBV29-1 to TRBJ1-2; D is ambiguous. The germline V and J ends were trimmed by 2 bases and 0 bases, with 13 bases remaining between them. The CDR3 loop spans 15 amino acids. CDR1 SQVTM and CDR2 ANQGSEA come from the germline V gene. This chain's CDR3 is CSVEQVEAPNYGYTF. The CDR3 DNA reads as TGCAGCGTTGAACAGGTGGAGGCGCCTAACTATGGCTACACCTTC.

This sequence joins TRBV6-5 and TRBJ2-1; no clear D gene. This CDR3 is built from 16 residues. Germline V gene data show CDR1 as MNHEY and CDR2 as SVGAGI. The ends were cut back, 4 bases at V and 0 bases at J, with 13 bases in the middle. Here the CDR3 reads CASSFYRGSSYNEQFF. In DNA form, the CDR3 reads TGTGCCAGCAGTTTCTATCGCGGCAGCTCCTACAATGAGCAGTTCTTC.

Comment on this clone: In the same sample, other DNA sequences code for this CDR3. The CDR3 nucleotides are TGTGCCAGCTCACCAGGAGGGAACCAGCCCCAGCATTTT. This gives the protein CASSPGGNQPQHF. This sequence joins TRBV18 and TRBJ1-5, with D hard to call. The CDR3 length is 13 residues. Germline V gene sequence: CDR1 KGHSH, CDR2 LQKENI. Between the trimmed V and J ends, which lost 2 bases and 7 bases, there was a span of 9 bases.